The sequence of this TCR beta chain was determined in a study of graft-versus-host responses after intestinal transplantation. Study context: Among the recipients, all got anti-thymocyte globulin induction and then tacrolimus and steroids for around 3 years.

Unmatched junction bases numbered 7, after V lost 4 bases and J lost 9 bases. This CDR3 comprises 13 residues. Looked up from germline, CDR1 is SEHNR and CDR2 is FQNEAQ (reference sequence). The data were produced by immunoSEQ multiplex PCR, yet TCRdb's version contains in-frame clones alone and is incomplete. The sample contains approximately 85,000 clones, about 91% of which appear only once. Study observations and caveats: The highest levels of circulating GvH clones went along with early declines in HvG clones after transplant.

A note on this clone: What it binds is unknown.

The TCR was taken from a human donor who was the organ donor for an intestinal transplant. The chain combines TRBV7-9 with TRBJ2-7, with 9 bases matching TRBD1. The sample was unstimulated CD8+ T cells sorted from spleen or lymph node cells, taken before transplant. CDR3 amino acids: CASSSRDREVQYF. The CDR3 bases are TGTGCCAGCAGCTCCCGGGACAGGGAGGTGCAGTACTTC.